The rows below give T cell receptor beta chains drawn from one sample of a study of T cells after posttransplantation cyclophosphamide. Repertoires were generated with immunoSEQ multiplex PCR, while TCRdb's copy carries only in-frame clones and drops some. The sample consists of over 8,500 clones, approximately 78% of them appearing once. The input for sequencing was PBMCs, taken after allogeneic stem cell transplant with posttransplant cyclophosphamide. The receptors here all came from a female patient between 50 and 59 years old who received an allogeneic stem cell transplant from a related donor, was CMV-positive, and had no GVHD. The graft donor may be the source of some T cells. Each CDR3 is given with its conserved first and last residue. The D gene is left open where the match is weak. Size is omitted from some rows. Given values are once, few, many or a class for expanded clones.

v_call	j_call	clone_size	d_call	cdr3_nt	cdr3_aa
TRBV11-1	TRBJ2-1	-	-	TGTGCCAGCAGCTTGGACTGGAACTCCTACAATGAGCAGTTCTTC	CASSLDWNSYNEQFF
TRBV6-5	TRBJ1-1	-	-	TGTGCCAGCAGTTACCCCGGTTCTTGGGGCCCTGAAGCTTTCTTT	CASSYPGSWGPEAFF
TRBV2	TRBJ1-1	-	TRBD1	TGTGCCAGCAGGATGGACAGGACGAACACTGAAGCTTTCTTT	CASRMDRTNTEAFF
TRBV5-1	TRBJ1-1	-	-	TGCGCCAGCAGCTTGGGGCCAGGGGTAGGGAACACTGAAGCTTTCTTT	CASSLGPGVGNTEAFF
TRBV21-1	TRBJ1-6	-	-	TGTGCCAGCAGTAAGGAGTTAGCTAACATACATCATAATTCACCCCTCCACTTT	CASSKELANIHHNSPLHF
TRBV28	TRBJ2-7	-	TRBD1	TGTGCCAGCAGTTTACACCGTTGGGACAGGGGCTACGAGCAGTACTTC	CASSLHRWDRGYEQYF
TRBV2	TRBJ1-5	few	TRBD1	TGTGCCAGCAACGCGGGACAGCCCCAGCCCCAGCATTTT	CASNAGQPQPQHF
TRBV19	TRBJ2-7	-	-	TGTGCCAGTAGTAGGACAGAGAACTACGAGCAGTACTTC	CASSRTENYEQYF
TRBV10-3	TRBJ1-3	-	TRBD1	TGTGCCATCAGCGGGACAGGGGCAGGAAACACCATATATTTT	CAISGTGAGNTIYF
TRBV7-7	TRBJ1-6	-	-	TGTGCTAGCAGCTTAGACCCGCCGTCAGGGTTCTCCTATAATTCACCCCTCCACTTT	CASSLDPPSGFSYNSPLHF
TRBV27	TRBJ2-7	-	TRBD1	TGTGCCAGCAGTTTAAACGCAGGGGGAAGCTACGAGCAGTACTTC	CASSLNAGGSYEQYF
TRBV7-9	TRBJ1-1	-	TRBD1	TGTGCCAGCAGCTCCCCCACCGGACAGGGAAGGGGAGGGAACACTGAAGCTTTCTTT	CASSSPTGQGRGGNTEAFF
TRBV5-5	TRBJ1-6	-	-	TGTGCCAGCAGCTTGACAGTTTATAATTCACCCCTCCACTTT	CASSLTVYNSPLHF
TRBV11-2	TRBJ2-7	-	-	TGTGCCAGCAGCTTAGCCAACTACGAGCAGTACTTC	CASSLANYEQYF
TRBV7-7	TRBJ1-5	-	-	TGTGCTAGCAGCTTAGACACGAATCAGCCCCAGCATTTT	CASSLDTNQPQHF
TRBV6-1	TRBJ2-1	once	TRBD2	TGTGCCAGCAGTGACCCGGGACTAGCGGGGGGGCAGGGGAATGAGCAGTTCTTC	CASSDPGLAGGQGNEQFF
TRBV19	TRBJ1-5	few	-	TGTGCCAGTAGGAATCCAGGGGGCAATCAGCCCCAGCATTTT	CASRNPGGNQPQHF
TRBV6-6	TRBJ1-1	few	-	TGTGCCAGCAGTCTGGCGAGGACTGAAGCTTTCTTT	CASSLARTEAFF
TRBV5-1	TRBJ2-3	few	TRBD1	TGCGCCAGCAGCTGGAGGACAGGGGACAGCACAGATACGCAGTATTTT	CASSWRTGDSTDTQYF
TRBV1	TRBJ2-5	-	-	TGCACCAGCAGCCGTGAAGCGGGGGGGCGCCAAGAGACCCAGTACTTC	CTSSREAGGRQETQYF
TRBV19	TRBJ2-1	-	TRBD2	TGTGCCAGTAGTATCACAACGGGGCTAGCGGGGGGACCATCCTACAATGAGCAGTTCTTC	CASSITTGLAGGPSYNEQFF
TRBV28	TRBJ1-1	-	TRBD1	TGTGCCAGCAGACCCGGGACAGCCCTCCACACTGAAGCTTTCTTT	CASRPGTALHTEAFF